These T cell receptor beta chains were read from a single sample in a study of post-analysis software for immune sequencing data. One entry per CDR3 protein, called by TCRdb with MiXCR from the PCR reads. The sample carries 450,000 or so distinct CDR3 sequences, approximately 45% recorded once. The source material was blood. These receptors originate from a girl aged 10 to 17 with multiple sclerosis. CDR3s leave out the opening cysteine and the closing phenylalanine or tryptophan. D genes are given only for firm matches.

D	V	J	length	CDR3
TRBD2	TRBV20-1	TRBJ2-7	13	SARLPGLAIYERY
TRBD2	TRBV4-1	TRBJ2-1	16	ASSQVSGTSGRAGEQF
NA	TRBV5-1	TRBJ2-7	12	ASSFGAGTYEQY
NA	TRBV7-2	TRBJ2-5	13	ASSLAGHHQETQY
TRBD1	TRBV29-1	TRBJ2-5	12	SVHRDRVQETQY
NA	TRBV10-1	TRBJ2-1	11	ATRGVGSQEQF
NA	TRBV4-3	TRBJ1-1	12	AGSQAQGMAEAF
NA	TRBV20-1	TRBJ2-1	10	SARAQYNEQF
NA	TRBV7-2	TRBJ2-5	12	ASSPNGGQETQY
TRBD1	TRBV12-3/TRBV12-4	TRBJ1-2	13	ASSTGQGANYGYT
NA	TRBV4-1	TRBJ2-7	12	ASSLGADGYEQY
TRBD1	TRBV11-2	TRBJ2-3	15	ASSSGPTGASTDTQY
TRBD2	TRBV24-1	TRBJ2-4	15	ATSDSRPGLPKNIQY
NA	TRBV29-1	TRBJ1-2	9	SAEGRDGYT
NA	TRBV20-1	TRBJ2-3	10	SAHHRVDTQY
NA	TRBV12-3/TRBV12-4	TRBJ2-3	10	ASSFSLDTQY
NA	TRBV20-1	TRBJ2-3	11	SAGETITDTQY
TRBD1	TRBV5-1	TRBJ2-6	16	ASSMTGNKGSGANVLT
NA	TRBV28	TRBJ1-2	14	ASSSPARVYEYGYT
NA	TRBV5-1	TRBJ2-1	14	ASTSGTFISYNEQF
TRBD1	TRBV29-1	TRBJ2-3	10	SGDRESDTQY
TRBD1	TRBV7-2	TRBJ2-5	15	ASSLRRPGQGGLTQY
NA	TRBV28	TRBJ2-3	14	TSSSRQIELTDTQY
NA	TRBV27	TRBJ2-7	13	ASSLSGDYAYEQY
NA	TRBV20-1	TRBJ1-5	11	SALNRAHQPQH
NA	TRBV5-1	TRBJ1-6	12	ASSPRTPSSPLH
NA	TRBV13	TRBJ2-1	17	ASSPGRDWTPITYNEQF
NA	TRBV5-1	TRBJ2-5	13	ASSLASKVKETLY
NA	TRBV15	TRBJ2-5	14	ATSRVRRGLINEQY
TRBD1	TRBV5-5	TRBJ1-1	12	ASGKQGASTEAF
NA	TRBV6-5	TRBJ1-2	13	ASSYDLQADYGYT
TRBD1	TRBV18	TRBJ2-1	10	ASQNRGDEQF
NA	TRBV3-1	TRBJ2-7	10	ASSSGSREQY
NA	TRBV5-1	NA	14	ASSLTLAAGLYEQY
NA	TRBV5-5	TRBJ2-7	12	ASSYTRESYEQY
NA	TRBV29-1	TRBJ1-1	15	SVEAQSDRTVNTEAF